One sample yielded the 3 T cell receptor beta chains listed below, sequenced in a study of T-cell reconstitution after alpha-beta-depleted transplantation in children. During its preparation, the TCRbeta library received unique molecular identifiers. TCRdb recomputed calls from the PCR reads with MiXCR, one row per CDR3 protein. The data hold some 530,000 distinct CDR3 sequences, with under 15% observed a single time. Sequenced here: PBMCs from the stem cell graft donor, sampled from the stem cell graft. The receptors were gathered from a human donor who donated a stem cell graft to a child with combined immunodeficiency.

The chain combines TRBV6-1 with TRBJ2-7; D gene uncertain. V was pared by 6 bases and J by 2 bases, with 14 bases between. The CDR3 is made up of 14 amino acids. Germline V CDR1 and CDR2: MNHNS, SASEGT. The CDR3, as DNA: TGTGCCAGCAGCCCCGTGGTGGGCGCCTACGAGCAGTACTTC. The encoded protein is CASSPVVGAYEQYF.

This chain connects TRBV20-1 to TRBJ1-5, with 12 bases that match TRBD1. The CDR3 consists of 15 residues. Germline V gene lookup returns CDR1 DFQATT and CDR2 SNEGSKA (reference sequence). V lost 2 bases to trimming and J lost 5 bases; unmatched junction nucleotides: 4. This CDR3 reads CSARRGTGGDQPQHF. CDR3 bases: TGCAGTGCTAGACGCGGGACAGGGGGCGATCAGCCCCAGCATTTT.

This clonotype was counted at least ten times. The genes are TRBV10-3 and TRBJ2-3; TRBD2 might be the D (6 bases). The V gene lost 6 bases and the J gene lost 6 bases, with 7 bases spanning the gap. Germline-derived CDR1 and CDR2 are ENHRY and SYGVKD. This CDR3 has 11 residues. CDR3 region: CAIRRGDTQYF. As DNA, the CDR3 is TGTGCCATCAGGCGGGGCGATACGCAGTATTTT.